The TCR beta chain under discussion was sequenced for a study of blood T cell repertoires in COVID-19. Whole-study context: Whether acute or convalescent, the COVID-19 samples came from the United States, Italy and Spain.

With 6 bases removed from V and 5 bases from J, the gap between germline ends came to 16 bases. The germline CDR1 and CDR2 sequences are LNHDA and SQIVND (reference sequence). CDR3 length equals 14 residues. The method was immunoSEQ multiplex PCR; TCRdb's version includes in-frame clones alone and lacks a portion of them. The table includes under 250,000 clones, 89% detected once. This receptor was identified in a man in his sixties who had recovered from COVID-19. The sequenced material came from peripheral blood. The chain employs TRBV19 and TRBJ1-2; a weak D match, TRBD1 (5 bases). CDR3 bases: TGTGCCAGTAGGGGATTCGGGGGTCGGTATGGCTACACCTTC. Encoded protein: CASRGFGGRYGYTF. Full variable domain (remainder filled in from reference TRBV19 and TRBJ1-2): DGGITQSPKYLFRKEGQNVTLSCEQNLNHDAMYWYRQDPGQGLRLIYYSQIVNDFQKGDIAEGYSVSREKKESFPLTVTSAQKNPTAFYLCASRGFGGRYGYTFGSGTRLTVV.